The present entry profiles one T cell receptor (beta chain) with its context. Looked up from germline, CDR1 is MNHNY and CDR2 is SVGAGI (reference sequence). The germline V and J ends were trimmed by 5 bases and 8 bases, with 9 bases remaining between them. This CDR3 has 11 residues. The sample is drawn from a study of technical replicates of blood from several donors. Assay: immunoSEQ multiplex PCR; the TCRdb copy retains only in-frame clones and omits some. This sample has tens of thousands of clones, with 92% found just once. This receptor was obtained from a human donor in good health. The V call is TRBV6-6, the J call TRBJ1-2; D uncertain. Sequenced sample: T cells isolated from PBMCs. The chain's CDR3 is CASSPLGGYTF. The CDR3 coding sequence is TGTGCCAGCAGTCCCCTCGGGGGCTACACCTTC.